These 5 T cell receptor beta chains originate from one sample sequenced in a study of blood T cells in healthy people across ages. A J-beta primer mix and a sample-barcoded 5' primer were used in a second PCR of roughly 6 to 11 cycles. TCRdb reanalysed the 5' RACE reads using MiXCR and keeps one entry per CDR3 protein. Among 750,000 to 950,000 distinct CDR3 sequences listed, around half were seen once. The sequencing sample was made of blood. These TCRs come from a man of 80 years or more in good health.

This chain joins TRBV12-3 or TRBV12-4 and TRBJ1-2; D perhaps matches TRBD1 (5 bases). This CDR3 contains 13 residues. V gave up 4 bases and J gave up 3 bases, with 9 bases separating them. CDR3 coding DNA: TGTGCCAGCAGTTCCGCCAGGGACTATGGCTACACCTTC. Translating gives CASSSARDYGYTF.

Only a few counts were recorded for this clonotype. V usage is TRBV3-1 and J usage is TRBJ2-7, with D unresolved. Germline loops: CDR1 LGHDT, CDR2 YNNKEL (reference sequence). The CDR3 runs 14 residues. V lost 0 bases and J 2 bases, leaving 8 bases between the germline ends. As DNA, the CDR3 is TGTGCCAGCAGCCAAGATCACCAAGCCTACGAGCAGTACTTC. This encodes CASSQDHQAYEQYF.

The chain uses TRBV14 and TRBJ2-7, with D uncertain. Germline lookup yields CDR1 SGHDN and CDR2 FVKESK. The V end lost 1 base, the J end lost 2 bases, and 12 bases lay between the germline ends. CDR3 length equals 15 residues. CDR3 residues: CASSQGGLLTYEQYF. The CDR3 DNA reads TGTGCCAGCAGCCAAGGGGGTTTACTCACCTACGAGCAGTACTTC. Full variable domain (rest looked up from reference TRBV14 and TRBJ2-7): EAGVTQFPSHSVIEKGQTVTLRCDPISGHDNLYWYRRVMGKEIKFLLHFVKESKQDESGMPNNRFLAERTGGTYSTLKVQPAELEDSGVYFCASSQGGLLTYEQYFGPGTRLTVT.

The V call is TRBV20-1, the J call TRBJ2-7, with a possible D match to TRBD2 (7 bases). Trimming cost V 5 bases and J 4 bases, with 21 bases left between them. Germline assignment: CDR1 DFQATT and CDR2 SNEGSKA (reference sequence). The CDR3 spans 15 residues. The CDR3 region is CSARRGAGERYEQYF. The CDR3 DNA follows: TGCAGTGCTCGCCGGGGGGCGGGAGAGCGATACGAGCAGTACTTC.

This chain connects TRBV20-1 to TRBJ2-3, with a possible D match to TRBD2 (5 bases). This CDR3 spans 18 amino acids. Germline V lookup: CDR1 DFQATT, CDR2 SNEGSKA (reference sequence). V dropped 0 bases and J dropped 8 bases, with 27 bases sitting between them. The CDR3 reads CSARDYFRQRRTLGTQYF. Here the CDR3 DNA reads TGCAGTGCTAGAGATTATTTCAGGCAGCGGCGGACCCTTGGTACGCAGTATTTT.